These 32 T cell receptor beta chains share one sample of origin, sequenced in a study of human CD8 memory T cell subsets. UMI-labeled 5' RACE generated the TCR beta libraries. TCRdb derives one entry per CDR3 protein from the 5' RACE reads, leaving out DNA. Here the sample table reports about 7,000 distinct CDR3 sequences. The sample was CD8+ stem-like memory T cells (TSCM and TCM) sorted from PBMCs. Indicated subset: stem-like memory CD8 T cells (TSTEM), CCR7+ PD-1- TIGIT-. These receptors were obtained from a human donor in good health.

The V and J genes are TRBV18 and TRBJ2-7. In germline, CDR1 is KGHSH, CDR2 LQKENI. The CDR3 is 13 residues long. The CDR3 protein is CASSSGSSYEQYF.

This clonotype is deemed medium-sized by its frequency. The J gene is TRBJ1-1, the V gene TRBV11-3. Germline V gene sequence: CDR1 SGHNT, CDR2 YENEEA. The CDR3 runs to 13 residues. The CDR3 is CASGLGAGTEAFF.

This sequence joins TRBV20-1 and TRBJ2-1; the D call from TCRdb, TRBD2, cannot be confirmed without DNA. Germline V gives CDR1 DFQATT, CDR2 SNEGSKA (reference sequence). The CDR3 runs 17 residues. The CDR3 sequence: CSAPGTSGRVVYNEQFF.

The chain combines TRBV15 with TRBJ2-1; absent DNA, TCRdb's TRBD2 call cannot be checked. CDR1 LNHNV and CDR2 YYDKDF come from the germline V gene (reference sequence). There are 13 residues in the CDR3. The CDR3 sequence is CATRFGGSNEQFF.

This sequence joins TRBV20-1 and TRBJ2-1; TCRdb reports TRBD2, a call that lacks DNA to check it against. Germline assignment: CDR1 DFQATT and CDR2 SNEGSKA (reference sequence). This CDR3 has 14 residues. The chain's CDR3 is CSARALAGVDEQFF.

The chain uses TRBV27 and TRBJ2-1; TCRdb calls TRBD2, which cannot be checked without DNA. The germline gives CDR1 MNHEY, CDR2 SMNVEV (reference sequence). This CDR3 region has 13 residues. CDR3 residues: CASSRAVGNEQFF.

The genes are TRBV28 and TRBJ2-5; TCRdb picks TRBD1, but there is no DNA to check that call. The CDR3 runs 13 residues. CDR1 and CDR2 from the germline V gene are MDHEN and SYDVKM. CDR3 sequence: CAVQGQGSETQYF.

The rearrangement joins TRBV14 to TRBJ1-6. This CDR3 has 16 amino acids. Germline-derived CDR1 and CDR2 are SGHDN and FVKESK. CDR3 protein: CASSQDGEGLRSPLHF.

This clonotype registers medium-sized by frequency. This chain links TRBV29-1 with TRBJ1-1; TCRdb reports TRBD1, a call that lacks DNA to check it against. This CDR3 is built from 15 residues. From germline, CDR1 is SQVTM and CDR2 ANQGSEA. CDR3: CSVESDRGISTEAFF.

In terms of frequency, this clonotype is medium-sized. The chain has TRBV5-4 and TRBJ2-1; TCRdb designates TRBD1, a call that cannot be tested without DNA. The CDR3 is 12 amino acids. The germline gives CDR1 SGHNT, CDR2 YYREEE (reference sequence). CDR3 region: CASSPPGDEQFF.

This clonotype is deemed medium-sized by its frequency. The chain is built from TRBV28 and TRBJ2-4; the TRBD2 assignment by TCRdb is unverifiable without DNA. Germline V CDR1 and CDR2: MDHEN, SYDVKM. This CDR3 is built from 12 residues. The CDR3 loop reads CASAEGINIQYF. Combining the CDR3 with reference TRBV28 and TRBJ2-4 gives the whole variable domain DVKVTQSSRYLVKRTGEKVFLECVQDMDHENMFWYRQDPGLGLRLIYFSYDVKMKEKGDIPEGYSVSREKKERFSLILESASTNQTSMYLCASAEGINIQYFGAGTRLSVL.

The chain has TRBV5-4 and TRBJ2-3; TCRdb's D call of TRBD2 is untestable without DNA. Germline-derived CDR1 and CDR2 are SGHNT and YYREEE (reference sequence). The CDR3 runs 15 residues. CDR3 residues: CASSTSGSSTDTQYF.

This clonotype is medium-sized by frequency. The chain recombines TRBV7-2 with TRBJ2-5. The V gene's germline CDR1 is SGHTA and CDR2 FQGNSA. The CDR3 is made up of 15 amino acids. CDR3 loop: CASSLAGGYQETQYF.

The chain has TRBV7-2 and TRBJ2-3; TCRdb gives TRBD2 as the D gene, but with no DNA this cannot be confirmed. This CDR3 contains 14 residues. CDR1 is SGHTA, CDR2 FQGNSA, per germline. This CDR3 reads CASSPRARTDTQYF.

The CDR3 spells CSARLMGEQYF. V and J are TRBV20-1 and TRBJ2-7. The CDR3 has 11 residues. CDR1 DFQATT and CDR2 SNEGSKA come from the germline V gene (reference sequence).

The rearrangement joins TRBV12-3 or TRBV12-4 to TRBJ2-5; the D gene TCRdb calls, TRBD2, cannot be checked with no DNA. The CDR3 runs 15 residues. The CDR3 here is CASTPGTSGQETQYF.

The V gene is TRBV19, the J gene TRBJ2-1; TCRdb picks TRBD2, but there is no DNA to check that call. This CDR3 spans 15 amino acids. The germline CDR1 and CDR2 sequences are LNHDA and SQIVND (reference sequence). Here the CDR3 reads CASMPSGSSYNEQFF.

This clonotype shows up as medium-sized by frequency. The rearrangement links TRBV7-2 to TRBJ2-1. CDR1 is SGHTA, CDR2 FQGNSA, per germline. The CDR3 totals 15 residues. The CDR3 loop is CASSLLSGSFNEQFF.

The chain carries TRBV19 and TRBJ2-7; with no DNA, the TCRdb D assignment of TRBD2 cannot be verified. This CDR3 spans 13 amino acids. Germline values: CDR1 LNHDA, CDR2 SQIVND (reference sequence). The CDR3 region is CASSIVLAGEQYF.

The rearrangement links TRBV28 to TRBJ1-5. CDR1 is MDHEN and CDR2 is SYDVKM in the germline V gene. CDR3 size: 12 residues. The CDR3 reads CASKSSNQPQHF.

The rearrangement joins TRBV7-9 to TRBJ1-2; TCRdb outputs TRBD1, but without DNA this stays unchecked. Germline values: CDR1 SEHNR, CDR2 FQNEAQ (reference sequence). The length of the CDR3 is 14 residues. CDR3 region: CASSLVEQAYGYTF.

This chain uses TRBV30 with TRBJ1-5; with no DNA, the TCRdb D assignment of TRBD1 cannot be verified. CDR1 GTSNPN and CDR2 SVGIG come from the germline V gene (reference sequence). The CDR3 spans 16 residues. The CDR3 spells CAWSVGDVNSNQPQHF.

This clonotype shows up as medium-sized by frequency. The chain has TRBV27 and TRBJ1-2; the TCRdb call, TRBD1, lacks DNA for checking. The CDR3 runs to 13 residues. In germline, CDR1 is MNHEY, CDR2 SMNVEV (reference sequence). CDR3: CASSLARNYGYTF.

Frequency places this clonotype as medium-sized. The V gene is TRBV7-8, the J gene TRBJ2-1; TCRdb lists TRBD1, though no DNA is available to test this call. From germline, CDR1 is SGHVS and CDR2 FQNEAQ. This CDR3 has 15 amino acids. CDR3: CASSPQGSSYNEQFF.

This clonotype ranks as medium-sized (0.01 to 0.1%) in terms of frequency. The V gene is TRBV27, the J gene TRBJ1-5; the D gene TCRdb calls, TRBD1, cannot be checked with no DNA. This CDR3 spans 13 amino acids. CDR1 is MNHEY and CDR2 is SMNVEV in the germline V gene (reference sequence). The CDR3 region is CASSHTGAQPQHF.

V is TRBV6-5 and J is TRBJ2-4. The CDR3 covers 16 residues. The germline gives CDR1 MNHEY, CDR2 SVGAGI. The CDR3 here is CASTTPELLAKNIQYF.

The V and J genes are TRBV6-5 and TRBJ2-1; absent DNA, TCRdb's TRBD1 call cannot be checked. CDR1 and CDR2 from the germline V gene are MNHEY and SVGAGI. The CDR3 spans 14 residues. This CDR3 reads CASSPGQGAVEQFF.

The genes are TRBV14 and TRBJ2-7. This CDR3 contains 11 residues. Germline V gene data show CDR1 as SGHDN and CDR2 as FVKESK. The CDR3 loop reads CASSQGYEQYF.

The rearrangement uses TRBV28 and TRBJ2-1; the TCRdb D gene call, TRBD2, has no DNA to confirm it. The CDR3 covers 15 residues. CDR1 is MDHEN and CDR2 is SYDVKM in the germline V gene. CDR3 in amino acids: CASSFSGLAGNEQFF.

Measured by frequency, this clonotype is large (0.1 to 1%). V usage is TRBV28 and J usage is TRBJ2-7; as DNA is missing, the TRBD2 call by TCRdb cannot be tested. This CDR3 region has 20 residues. Germline V lookup: CDR1 MDHEN, CDR2 SYDVKM. This chain's CDR3 is CASSFPTTSGSSFESYEQYF.

The V call is TRBV20-1, the J call TRBJ2-7. This CDR3 is built from 14 residues. In germline, CDR1 is DFQATT, CDR2 SNEGSKA (reference sequence). The CDR3 spells CSARVFTSSYEQYF.

The J gene is TRBJ1-2, the V gene TRBV20-1. The germline CDR1 and CDR2 sequences are DFQATT and SNEGSKA (reference sequence). This CDR3 has 13 amino acids. CDR3 protein: CSARDQGPIGYTF.